This T cell receptor (beta chain) was captured by sequencing in a study of blood T cell repertoires in COVID-19. About the study: Samples of COVID-19 (acute and convalescent) were obtained from the United States, Italy and Spain. Nucleic acid was either cDNA or gDNA, and it came from T cells, B-cell-depleted T cells, or PBMCs.

In the original analysis: Estimated nucleated cell counts came from reference gene primer amplification. The repertoire was sequenced with immunoSEQ multiplex PCR; TCRdb's copy has only in-frame clones and lacks some. V, J and clone size reflect that table, while D and trimming were determined from the DNA. The sample carries roughly 49,000 clones, roughly 89% recorded once. The CDR3 loop spans 13 amino acids. From germline, CDR1 is LNHDA and CDR2 SQIVND (reference sequence). Deletions cut 1 base from V and 1 base from J, with 4 bases between. The sequence derives from a man in his sixties with active COVID-19. This chain joins TRBV19 and TRBJ1-1; D remains ambiguous. The sample taken for sequencing was peripheral blood. In nucleotides, the CDR3 is TGTGCCAGTAGTATAGGAGCGAACACTGAAGCTTTCTTT. It yields the protein CASSIGANTEAFF.